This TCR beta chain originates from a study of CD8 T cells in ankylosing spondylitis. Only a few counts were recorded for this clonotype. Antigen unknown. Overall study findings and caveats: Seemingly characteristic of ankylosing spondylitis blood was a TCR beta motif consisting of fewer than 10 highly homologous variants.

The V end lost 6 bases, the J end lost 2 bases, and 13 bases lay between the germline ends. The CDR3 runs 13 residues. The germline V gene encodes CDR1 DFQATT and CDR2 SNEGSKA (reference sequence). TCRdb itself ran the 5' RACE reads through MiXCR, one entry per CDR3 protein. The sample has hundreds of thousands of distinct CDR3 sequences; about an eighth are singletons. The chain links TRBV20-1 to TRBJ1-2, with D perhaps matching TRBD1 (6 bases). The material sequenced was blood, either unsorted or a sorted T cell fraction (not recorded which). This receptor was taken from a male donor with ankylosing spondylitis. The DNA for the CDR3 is TGCAGTGCACGGACAGCAAAGAACTATGGCTACACCTTC. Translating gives CSARTAKNYGYTF.